Listed below are T cell receptor beta chains from one sample, sequenced in a study of blood T cell repertoires in COVID-19. The data were produced by immunoSEQ multiplex PCR, yet TCRdb's version contains in-frame clones alone and is incomplete. The sample holds approximately 220,000 clones, roughly 80% seen once. The sequencing input was peripheral blood. The receptors here all came from a woman older than 75 with acute or convalescent COVID-19. Each CDR3 is given with its conserved first and last residue. Fields, in order: CDR3 DNA, CDR3 protein, clone size, J gene, V gene, D gene. D genes are given only for firm matches. Only some rows state a clone size, as once, few, many or a class for expanded clones.

CDR3 DNA: TGTGCCAGCAGCCCCCGGGAGGGCTATGGCTACACCTTC
CDR3 protein: CASSPREGYGYTF
clone size: -
J gene: TRBJ1-2
V gene: TRBV7-9
D gene: -

CDR3 DNA: TGTGCCAGCAGATCCGGACAGGGAAAAGGGGAGCAGTACTTC
CDR3 protein: CASRSGQGKGEQYF
clone size: -
J gene: TRBJ2-7
V gene: TRBV9
D gene: TRBD1

CDR3 DNA: TGTGCCAGCAGCGCACTAGCGTCTCGAGAGACCCAGTACTTC
CDR3 protein: CASSALASRETQYF
clone size: -
J gene: TRBJ2-5
V gene: TRBV9
D gene: TRBD2

CDR3 DNA: TGTGCCAGCAAGGGACAGGGCAATTCACCCCTCCACTTT
CDR3 protein: CASKGQGNSPLHF
clone size: -
J gene: TRBJ1-6
V gene: TRBV6-5
D gene: TRBD1

CDR3 DNA: TGTGCCAGCAGCCCCGTCCCCGGACAGGGGGATGAAAAACTGTTTTTT
CDR3 protein: CASSPVPGQGDEKLFF
clone size: -
J gene: TRBJ1-4
V gene: TRBV3-1/TRBV3-2
D gene: TRBD1

CDR3 DNA: TGTGCCAGCAGTATGACAGCTTCGGATGAAAAACTGTTTTTT
CDR3 protein: CASSMTASDEKLFF
clone size: once
J gene: TRBJ1-4
V gene: TRBV2
D gene: -

CDR3 DNA: TGTGCCAGCGACAGGGGTCGGGATACCGGGGAGACCCAGTACTTC
CDR3 protein: CASDRGRDTGETQYF
clone size: few
J gene: TRBJ2-5
V gene: TRBV10-3
D gene: TRBD1

CDR3 DNA: TGTGCCAGCAGCTTCCGGACAGCCTCTGGAAACACCATATATTTT
CDR3 protein: CASSFRTASGNTIYF
clone size: -
J gene: TRBJ1-3
V gene: TRBV5-8
D gene: -

CDR3 DNA: TGTGCCAGCTCACCACCGGATTCAGGGGAAGGCTACACCTTC
CDR3 protein: CASSPPDSGEGYTF
clone size: -
J gene: TRBJ1-2
V gene: TRBV18
D gene: -

CDR3 DNA: TGTGCCAGCTCACCGGGACAGGGGCGCACTGAAGCTTTCTTT
CDR3 protein: CASSPGQGRTEAFF
clone size: -
J gene: TRBJ1-1
V gene: TRBV18
D gene: TRBD1

CDR3 DNA: TGTGCCATCAGCGGCGGGGACGTTTACAATGAGCAGTTCTTC
CDR3 protein: CAISGGDVYNEQFF
clone size: once
J gene: TRBJ2-1
V gene: TRBV10-3
D gene: -

CDR3 DNA: TGTGCCAGCAGCTTAGGAGGACAGGGGGCGTTGGAGCAGTACTTC
CDR3 protein: CASSLGGQGALEQYF
clone size: -
J gene: TRBJ2-7
V gene: TRBV11-2
D gene: TRBD1

CDR3 DNA: TGTGCCAGCAGCCAGAACACTGAAGCTTTCTTT
CDR3 protein: CASSQNTEAFF
clone size: few
J gene: TRBJ1-1
V gene: TRBV5-6
D gene: -

CDR3 DNA: TGCGCCAGCAGCTTGGAGGCGGGGGCAGGTAATACGCAGTATTTT
CDR3 protein: CASSLEAGAGNTQYF
clone size: -
J gene: TRBJ2-3
V gene: TRBV5-1
D gene: -

CDR3 DNA: TGTGCTAGCAGCTTAACTAGCGGGGTTCAAGAGCAGTTCTTC
CDR3 protein: CASSLTSGVQEQFF
clone size: -
J gene: TRBJ2-1
V gene: TRBV7-7
D gene: TRBD2

CDR3 DNA: TGTGCCAGCATCTCAGTCTCTGGAAACACCATATATTTT
CDR3 protein: CASISVSGNTIYF
clone size: -
J gene: TRBJ1-3
V gene: TRBV28
D gene: -

CDR3 DNA: TGTGCCAGCAGTCCCGAGGCGACAGTATACAATGAGCAGTTCTTC
CDR3 protein: CASSPEATVYNEQFF
clone size: -
J gene: TRBJ2-1
V gene: TRBV3-1/TRBV3-2
D gene: -

CDR3 DNA: TGTGCCAGCAGCCAAAGGCAGGGCTCTGAAGCTTTCTTT
CDR3 protein: CASSQRQGSEAFF
clone size: -
J gene: TRBJ1-1
V gene: TRBV3-1/TRBV3-2
D gene: -

CDR3 DNA: TGCGCCAGCAGCTTGGAGGCAACTAAAGAGACCCAGTACTTC
CDR3 protein: CASSLEATKETQYF
clone size: -
J gene: TRBJ2-5
V gene: TRBV5-1
D gene: -

CDR3 DNA: TGTGCCAGCAGCCCGACTAGAAATGGAGAGACCCAGTACTTC
CDR3 protein: CASSPTRNGETQYF
clone size: -
J gene: TRBJ2-5
V gene: TRBV7-2
D gene: -

CDR3 DNA: TGCAGCGTCGAAATACAGGGATACAATGAGCAGTTCTTC
CDR3 protein: CSVEIQGYNEQFF
clone size: -
J gene: TRBJ2-1
V gene: TRBV29-1
D gene: -

CDR3 DNA: TGTGCCTGGACCTCTCAGGGGGCTGGGCAGCCCCAGCATTTT
CDR3 protein: CAWTSQGAGQPQHF
clone size: -
J gene: TRBJ1-5
V gene: TRBV30
D gene: TRBD1

CDR3 DNA: TGTGCCAGCAGTTTCGGTCGAGGGCAGTTCTTC
CDR3 protein: CASSFGRGQFF
clone size: few
J gene: TRBJ2-1
V gene: TRBV27
D gene: -

CDR3 DNA: TGCGCCAGCAGCTTGGCCACAGGGGCCCTGAACACTGAAGCTTTCTTT
CDR3 protein: CASSLATGALNTEAFF
clone size: -
J gene: TRBJ1-1
V gene: TRBV5-1
D gene: TRBD1

CDR3 DNA: TGCGCCAGCAGCTTGGCCGCTACTAGCACAGATACGCAGTATTTT
CDR3 protein: CASSLAATSTDTQYF
clone size: -
J gene: TRBJ2-3
V gene: TRBV5-1
D gene: -

CDR3 DNA: TGTGCCAGCTCACCACTAGGAGCAGGGTCGGACACCGGGGAGCTGTTTTTT
CDR3 protein: CASSPLGAGSDTGELFF
clone size: once
J gene: TRBJ2-2
V gene: TRBV18
D gene: -

CDR3 DNA: TGTGCCAGTAGGCCCGGACAGATCAACACTGAAGCTTTCTTT
CDR3 protein: CASRPGQINTEAFF
clone size: -
J gene: TRBJ1-1
V gene: TRBV19
D gene: -

CDR3 DNA: TGTGCCACCAGTGACCCCGGCAGGACTGAAGCTTTCTTT
CDR3 protein: CATSDPGRTEAFF
clone size: -
J gene: TRBJ1-1
V gene: TRBV24-1
D gene: -

CDR3 DNA: TGTGCCAGTAGTATAGATCCCCCTAGCGGAGGGATCAATGAGCAGTTCTTC
CDR3 protein: CASSIDPPSGGINEQFF
clone size: few
J gene: TRBJ2-1
V gene: TRBV19
D gene: TRBD2

CDR3 DNA: TGTGCCAGCAGTAAAACAGGGGAAGCTTTCTTT
CDR3 protein: CASSKTGEAFF
clone size: -
J gene: TRBJ1-1
V gene: TRBV12-3/TRBV12-4
D gene: -

CDR3 DNA: TGTGCCACCTCCAGTTGGACAGGAGTCGACGAGCAGTACTTC
CDR3 protein: CATSSWTGVDEQYF
clone size: -
J gene: TRBJ2-7
V gene: TRBV10-3
D gene: TRBD1

CDR3 DNA: TGTGCCAGCAGCGTCCCGGACAGGGGATCCTACAATGAGCAGTTCTTC
CDR3 protein: CASSVPDRGSYNEQFF
clone size: -
J gene: TRBJ2-1
V gene: TRBV9
D gene: TRBD1

CDR3 DNA: TGTGCCAGCAGTTACCCGACAGGGGGAAATTCACCCCTCCACTTT
CDR3 protein: CASSYPTGGNSPLHF
clone size: once
J gene: TRBJ1-6
V gene: TRBV6-2/TRBV6-3
D gene: TRBD1

CDR3 DNA: TGTGCCAGCAGCTTGTGGGACTTGGATGAGCAGTTCTTC
CDR3 protein: CASSLWDLDEQFF
clone size: -
J gene: TRBJ2-1
V gene: TRBV5-4
D gene: -

CDR3 DNA: TGTGCCACCAGCAGAGGGGGGCAGGACGATGAAAAACTGTTTTTT
CDR3 protein: CATSRGGQDDEKLFF
clone size: -
J gene: TRBJ1-4
V gene: TRBV15
D gene: -

CDR3 DNA: TGTGCCAGCAGTTTACAAAGCGGGAGGGAGAAGCAGTTCTTC
CDR3 protein: CASSLQSGREKQFF
clone size: -
J gene: TRBJ2-1
V gene: TRBV28
D gene: TRBD2

CDR3 DNA: TGTGCCAGCAGCGTCGGCGGGGGCGAGCAGTACTTC
CDR3 protein: CASSVGGGEQYF
clone size: few
J gene: TRBJ2-7
V gene: TRBV7-3
D gene: TRBD2

CDR3 DNA: TGTGCCAGCAGCGAGGGAGAGGCCTACTATGGCTACACCTTC
CDR3 protein: CASSEGEAYYGYTF
clone size: -
J gene: TRBJ1-2
V gene: TRBV11-3
D gene: -

CDR3 DNA: TGTGCCAGCAGGTCCGGGACTAGCGGCACAGATACGCAGTATTTT
CDR3 protein: CASRSGTSGTDTQYF
clone size: -
J gene: TRBJ2-3
V gene: TRBV11-1
D gene: TRBD2

CDR3 DNA: TGTGCCAGCAGTTACATGGAGGATAATTCACCCCTCCACTTT
CDR3 protein: CASSYMEDNSPLHF
clone size: -
J gene: TRBJ1-6
V gene: TRBV6-5
D gene: -

CDR3 DNA: TGCGCCAGCGCCCAGGAACTAGCGGGCTTGAAGGGGGAGCAGTACTTC
CDR3 protein: CASAQELAGLKGEQYF
clone size: -
J gene: TRBJ2-7
V gene: TRBV5-1
D gene: TRBD2

CDR3 DNA: TGTGCCAGCACCCAACGGGGGGGAACCTACGAGCAGTACTTC
CDR3 protein: CASTQRGGTYEQYF
clone size: many
J gene: TRBJ2-7
V gene: TRBV7-2
D gene: TRBD2

CDR3 DNA: TGTGCCAGCAGAATTGGGGGAGCGGGAAGCACAGATACGCAGTATTTT
CDR3 protein: CASRIGGAGSTDTQYF
clone size: -
J gene: TRBJ2-3
V gene: TRBV28
D gene: TRBD2

CDR3 DNA: TGCGCCAGCAGCCAAGAGTTGGGGCAGGGGTTTGGTGAAGCTTTCTTT
CDR3 protein: CASSQELGQGFGEAFF
clone size: once
J gene: TRBJ1-1
V gene: TRBV4-3
D gene: -

CDR3 DNA: TGTGCCAGCACTATTAGCAGGGGAGATCAGCCCCAGCATTTT
CDR3 protein: CASTISRGDQPQHF
clone size: -
J gene: TRBJ1-5
V gene: TRBV28
D gene: -

CDR3 DNA: TGTGCCAGCAGCTTAGACCCGGGGGGATTCAGTGAGCAGTTCTTC
CDR3 protein: CASSLDPGGFSEQFF
clone size: -
J gene: TRBJ2-1
V gene: TRBV11-3
D gene: TRBD2

CDR3 DNA: TGTGCCAGCAATGGGCGACAGGCCCTGAACACTGAAGCTTTCTTT
CDR3 protein: CASNGRQALNTEAFF
clone size: few
J gene: TRBJ1-1
V gene: TRBV6-5
D gene: -

CDR3 DNA: TGTGCCAGCAGCTTGGACGCAATTCAGGGTTTTCCTTATGGCTACACCTTC
CDR3 protein: CASSLDAIQGFPYGYTF
clone size: -
J gene: TRBJ1-2
V gene: TRBV5-4
D gene: -

CDR3 DNA: TGTGCCAGCAGCAAAGTCCGGACCCGGCGGGGGGAGACCCAGTACTTC
CDR3 protein: CASSKVRTRRGETQYF
clone size: -
J gene: TRBJ2-5
V gene: TRBV21-1
D gene: -

CDR3 DNA: TGTGCCAGCAGCTTCGGGACAGGGGGCGAGGATGAGCAGTTCTTC
CDR3 protein: CASSFGTGGEDEQFF
clone size: -
J gene: TRBJ2-1
V gene: TRBV11-3
D gene: TRBD1

CDR3 DNA: TGTGCCAGCACCGGGGGGGGCCTTGGTGAAAAACTGTTTTTT
CDR3 protein: CASTGGGLGEKLFF
clone size: -
J gene: TRBJ1-4
V gene: TRBV7-8
D gene: -

CDR3 DNA: TGTGCCAGCAGTTCTACAGGGGGCCCCTACGAGCAGTACTTC
CDR3 protein: CASSSTGGPYEQYF
clone size: -
J gene: TRBJ2-7
V gene: TRBV27
D gene: TRBD1

CDR3 DNA: TGTGCCAGCAGCCCGAGGGGGGGATCAGGGTCAGATACGCAGTATTTT
CDR3 protein: CASSPRGGSGSDTQYF
clone size: few
J gene: TRBJ2-3
V gene: TRBV7-8
D gene: -